The entry below describes one TCR beta chain. Germline V CDR1 and CDR2: SEHNR, FQNEAQ (reference sequence). The CDR3 consists of 14 residues. V lost 1 base to trimming and J lost 5 bases, with 11 bases between them. The sample originates from a study of blood T cell repertoires in COVID-19. For the study at large: PBMCs, B-cell-depleted T cells, or T cells were the source of the cDNA or gDNA that made up the material.

In the authors' methods: The authors estimated nucleated cell counts from reference gene primer amplification. Profiling relied on immunoSEQ multiplex PCR, and the TCRdb table lists in-frame clones only, not all of them. Clone size and the V and J calls come from that table; the DNA yielded D and trimming. The repertoire holds over 100,000 clones, with less than 85% as singletons. The receptor's source is a human donor in a cohort sampled during active or convalescent COVID-19. Specimen: peripheral blood. The chain couples TRBV7-9 to TRBJ1-2; possible D gene TRBD1, 5 bases. The CDR3 nucleotides are TGTGCCAGCAGCTTAGGGCCAGGGTGGTATGGCTACACCTTC. Protein product: CASSLGPGWYGYTF.